This TCR beta chain was captured by sequencing in a study of preoperative IRX-2 immunotherapy in early breast cancer. Specified treatment: preoperative locoregional IRX-2 cytokine immunotherapy. Preoperative locoregional IRX-2 cytokine immunotherapy was tested in the phase Ib source study. The assay was immunoSEQ multiplex PCR, and TCRdb's table has in-frame clones only and misses some. This sample has around 38,000 clones, with roughly 80% found just once. In regard to this clone: Mismatch with germline at one junction end may stem from a read error.

This CDR3 comprises 15 residues. Germline V gene sequence: CDR1 KGHSH, CDR2 LQKENI. This chain links TRBV18 with TRBJ2-6, with D possibly matching TRBD2 (5 bases). Sequenced material: tumor tissue, taken after IRX-2 immunotherapy. This TCR derives from a human donor with breast cancer. CDR3 DNA: TGTGCCAGCTCCTTCGGCAGGACTGGGGTCAACGTCCTGACTTTC. Translating it yields CASSFGRTGVNVLTF.